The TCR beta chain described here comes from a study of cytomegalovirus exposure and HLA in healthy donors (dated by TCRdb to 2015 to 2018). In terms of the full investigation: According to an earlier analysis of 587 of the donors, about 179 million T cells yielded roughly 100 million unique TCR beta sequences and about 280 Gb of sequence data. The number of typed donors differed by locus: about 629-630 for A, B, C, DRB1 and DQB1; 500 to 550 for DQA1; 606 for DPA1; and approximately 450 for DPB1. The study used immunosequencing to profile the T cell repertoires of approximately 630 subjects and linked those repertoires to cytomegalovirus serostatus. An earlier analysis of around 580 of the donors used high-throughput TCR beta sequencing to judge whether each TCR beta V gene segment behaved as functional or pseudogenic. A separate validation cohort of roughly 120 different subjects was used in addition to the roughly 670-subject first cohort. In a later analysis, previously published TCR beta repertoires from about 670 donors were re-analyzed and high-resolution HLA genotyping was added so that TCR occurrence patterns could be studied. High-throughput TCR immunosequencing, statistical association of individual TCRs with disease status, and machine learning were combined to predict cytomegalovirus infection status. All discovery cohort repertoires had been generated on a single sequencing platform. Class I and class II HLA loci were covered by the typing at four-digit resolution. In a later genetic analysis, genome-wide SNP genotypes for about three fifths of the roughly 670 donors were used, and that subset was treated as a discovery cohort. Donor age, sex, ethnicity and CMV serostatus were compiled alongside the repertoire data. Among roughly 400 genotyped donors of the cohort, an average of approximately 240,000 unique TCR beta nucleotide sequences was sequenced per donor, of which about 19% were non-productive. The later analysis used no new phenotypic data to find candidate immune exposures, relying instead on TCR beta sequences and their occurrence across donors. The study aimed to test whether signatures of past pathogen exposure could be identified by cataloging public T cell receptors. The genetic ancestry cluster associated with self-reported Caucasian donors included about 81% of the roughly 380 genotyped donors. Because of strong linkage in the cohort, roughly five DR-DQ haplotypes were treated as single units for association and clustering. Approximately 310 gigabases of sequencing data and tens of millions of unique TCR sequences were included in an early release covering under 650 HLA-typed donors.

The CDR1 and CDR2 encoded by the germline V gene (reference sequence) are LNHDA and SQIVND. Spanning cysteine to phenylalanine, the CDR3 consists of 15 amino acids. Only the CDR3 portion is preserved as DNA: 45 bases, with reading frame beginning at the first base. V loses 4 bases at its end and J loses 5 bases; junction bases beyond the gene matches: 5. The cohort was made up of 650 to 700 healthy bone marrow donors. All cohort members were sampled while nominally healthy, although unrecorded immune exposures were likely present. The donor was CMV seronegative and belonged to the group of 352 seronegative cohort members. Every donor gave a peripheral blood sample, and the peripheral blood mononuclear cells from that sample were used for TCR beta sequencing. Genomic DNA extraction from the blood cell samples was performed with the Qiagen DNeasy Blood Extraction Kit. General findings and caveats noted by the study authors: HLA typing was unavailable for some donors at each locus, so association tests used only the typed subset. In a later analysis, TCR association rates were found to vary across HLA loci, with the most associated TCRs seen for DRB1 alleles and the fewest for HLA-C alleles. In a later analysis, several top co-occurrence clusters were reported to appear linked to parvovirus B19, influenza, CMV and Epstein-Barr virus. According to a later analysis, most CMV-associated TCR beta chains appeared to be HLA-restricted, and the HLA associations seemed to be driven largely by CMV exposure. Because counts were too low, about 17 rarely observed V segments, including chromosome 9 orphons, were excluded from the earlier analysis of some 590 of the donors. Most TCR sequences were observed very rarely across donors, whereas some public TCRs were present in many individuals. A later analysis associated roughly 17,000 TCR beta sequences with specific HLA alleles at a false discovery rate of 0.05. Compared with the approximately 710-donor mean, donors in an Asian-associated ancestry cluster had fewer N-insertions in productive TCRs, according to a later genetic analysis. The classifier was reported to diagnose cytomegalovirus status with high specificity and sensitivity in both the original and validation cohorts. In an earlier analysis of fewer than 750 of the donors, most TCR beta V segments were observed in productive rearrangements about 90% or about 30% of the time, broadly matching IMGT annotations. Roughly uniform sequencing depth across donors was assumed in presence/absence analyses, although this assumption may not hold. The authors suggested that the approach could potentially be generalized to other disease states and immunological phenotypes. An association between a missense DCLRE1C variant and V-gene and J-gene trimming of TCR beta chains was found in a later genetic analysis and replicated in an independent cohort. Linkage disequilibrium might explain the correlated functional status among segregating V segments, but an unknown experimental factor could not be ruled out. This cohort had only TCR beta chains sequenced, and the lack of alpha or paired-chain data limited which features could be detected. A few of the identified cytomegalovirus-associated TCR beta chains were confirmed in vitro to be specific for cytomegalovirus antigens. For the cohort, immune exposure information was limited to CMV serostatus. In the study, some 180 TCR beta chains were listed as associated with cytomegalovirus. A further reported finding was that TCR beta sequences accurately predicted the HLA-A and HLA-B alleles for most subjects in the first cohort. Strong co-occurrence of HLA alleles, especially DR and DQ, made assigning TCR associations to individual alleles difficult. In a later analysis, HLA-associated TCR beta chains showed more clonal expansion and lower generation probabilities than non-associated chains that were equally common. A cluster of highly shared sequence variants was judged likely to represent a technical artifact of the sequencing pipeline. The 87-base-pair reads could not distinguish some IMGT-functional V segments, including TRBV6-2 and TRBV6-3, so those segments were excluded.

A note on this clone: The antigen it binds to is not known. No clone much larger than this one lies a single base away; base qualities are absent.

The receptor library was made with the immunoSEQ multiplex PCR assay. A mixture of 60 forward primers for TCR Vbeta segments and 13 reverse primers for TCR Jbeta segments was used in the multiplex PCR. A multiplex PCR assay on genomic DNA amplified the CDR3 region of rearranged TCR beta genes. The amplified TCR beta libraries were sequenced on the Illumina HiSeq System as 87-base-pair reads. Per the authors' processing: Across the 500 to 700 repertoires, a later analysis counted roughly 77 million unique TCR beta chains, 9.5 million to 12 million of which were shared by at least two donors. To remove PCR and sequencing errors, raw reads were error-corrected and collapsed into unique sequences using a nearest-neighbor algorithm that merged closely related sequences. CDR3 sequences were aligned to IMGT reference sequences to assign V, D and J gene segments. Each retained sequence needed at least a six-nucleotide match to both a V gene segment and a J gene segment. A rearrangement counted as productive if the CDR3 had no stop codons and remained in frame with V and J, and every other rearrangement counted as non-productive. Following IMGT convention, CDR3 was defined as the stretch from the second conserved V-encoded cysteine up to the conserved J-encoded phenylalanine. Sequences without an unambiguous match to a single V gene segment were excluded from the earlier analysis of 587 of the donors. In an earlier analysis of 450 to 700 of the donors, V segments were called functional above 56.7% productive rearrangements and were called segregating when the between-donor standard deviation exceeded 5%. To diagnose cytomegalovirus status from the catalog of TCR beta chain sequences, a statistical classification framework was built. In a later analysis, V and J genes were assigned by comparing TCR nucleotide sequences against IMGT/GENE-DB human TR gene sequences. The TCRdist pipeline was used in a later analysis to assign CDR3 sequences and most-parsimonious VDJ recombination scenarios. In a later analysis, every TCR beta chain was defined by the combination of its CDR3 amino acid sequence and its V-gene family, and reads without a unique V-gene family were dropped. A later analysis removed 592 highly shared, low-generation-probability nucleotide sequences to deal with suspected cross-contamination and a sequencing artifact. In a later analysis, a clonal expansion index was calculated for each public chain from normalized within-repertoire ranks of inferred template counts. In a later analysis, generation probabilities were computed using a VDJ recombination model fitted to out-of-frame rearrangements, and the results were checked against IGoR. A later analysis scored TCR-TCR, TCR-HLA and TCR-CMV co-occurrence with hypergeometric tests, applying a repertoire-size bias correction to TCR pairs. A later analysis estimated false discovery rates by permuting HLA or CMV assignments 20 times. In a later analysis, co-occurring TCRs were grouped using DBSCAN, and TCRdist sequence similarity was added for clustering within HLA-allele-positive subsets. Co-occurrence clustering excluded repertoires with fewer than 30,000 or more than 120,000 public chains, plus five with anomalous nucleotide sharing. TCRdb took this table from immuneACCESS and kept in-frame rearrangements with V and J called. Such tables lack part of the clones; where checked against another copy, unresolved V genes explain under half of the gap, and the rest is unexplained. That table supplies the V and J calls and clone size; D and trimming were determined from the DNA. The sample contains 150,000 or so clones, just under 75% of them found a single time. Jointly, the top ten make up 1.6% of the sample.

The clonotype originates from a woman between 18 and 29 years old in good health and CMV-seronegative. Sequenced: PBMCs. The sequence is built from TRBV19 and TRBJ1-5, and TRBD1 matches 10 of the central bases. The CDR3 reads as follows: CASSRWTGGDQPQHF. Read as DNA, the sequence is TGTGCCAGTAGTAGATGGACAGGGGGGGATCAGCCCCAGCATTTT.